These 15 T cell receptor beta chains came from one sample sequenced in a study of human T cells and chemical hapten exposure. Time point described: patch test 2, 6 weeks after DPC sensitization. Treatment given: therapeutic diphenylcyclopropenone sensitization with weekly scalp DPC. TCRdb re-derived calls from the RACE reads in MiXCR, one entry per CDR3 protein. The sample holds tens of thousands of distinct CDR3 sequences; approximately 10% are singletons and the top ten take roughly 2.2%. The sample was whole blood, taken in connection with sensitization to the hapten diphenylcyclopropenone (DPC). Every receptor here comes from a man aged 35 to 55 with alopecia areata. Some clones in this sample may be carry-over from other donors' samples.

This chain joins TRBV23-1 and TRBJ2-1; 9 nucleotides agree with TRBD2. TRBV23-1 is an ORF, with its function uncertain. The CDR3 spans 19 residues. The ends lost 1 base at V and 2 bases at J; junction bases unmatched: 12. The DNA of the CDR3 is TGCGCCAGCAGTCAATTCCCTTGTAGCGGGGGACCAACCTACAATGAGCAGTTCTTC. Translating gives CASSQFPCSGGPTYNEQFF.

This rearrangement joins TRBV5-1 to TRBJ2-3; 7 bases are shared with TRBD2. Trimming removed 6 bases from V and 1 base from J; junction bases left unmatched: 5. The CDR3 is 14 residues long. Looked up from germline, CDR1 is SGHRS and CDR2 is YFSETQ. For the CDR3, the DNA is TGCGCCAGCACGAGCGGGACCGGCACAGATACGCAGTATTTT. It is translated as CASTSGTGTDTQYF.

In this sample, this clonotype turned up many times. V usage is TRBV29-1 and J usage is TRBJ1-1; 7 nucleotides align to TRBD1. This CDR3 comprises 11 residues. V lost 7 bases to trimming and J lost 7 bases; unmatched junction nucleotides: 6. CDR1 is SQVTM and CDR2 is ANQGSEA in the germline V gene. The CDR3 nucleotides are TGCAGCGGCAAGGGGGCAGGTGAAGCTTTCTTT. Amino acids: CSGKGAGEAFF.

The CDR3 DNA is TGTGCCAGCAGTTTATGGGTCTGGGGCCTCGAGACCTACGAGCAGTACTTC. It encodes CASSLWVWGLETYEQYF. The chain recombines TRBV28 with TRBJ2-7; possible D gene TRBD1, 5 bases. V lost 0 bases to trimming and J lost 2 bases, with 17 bases between them. The CDR3 consists of 17 residues. CDR1 and CDR2 (germline): MDHEN, SYDVKM.

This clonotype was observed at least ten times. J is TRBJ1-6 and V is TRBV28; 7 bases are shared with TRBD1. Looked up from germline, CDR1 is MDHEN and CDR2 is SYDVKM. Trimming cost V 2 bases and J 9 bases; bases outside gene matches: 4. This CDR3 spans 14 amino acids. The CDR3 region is CASSLSQGGSPLHF. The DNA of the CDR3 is TGTGCCAGCAGTTTAAGTCAGGGGGGTTCACCCCTCCACTTT. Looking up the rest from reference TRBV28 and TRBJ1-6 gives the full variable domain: DVKVTQSSRYLVKRTGEKVFLECVQDMDHENMFWYRQDPGLGLRLIYFSYDVKMKEKGDIPEGYSVSREKKERFSLILESASTNQTSMYLCASSLSQGGSPLHFGNGTRLTVT.

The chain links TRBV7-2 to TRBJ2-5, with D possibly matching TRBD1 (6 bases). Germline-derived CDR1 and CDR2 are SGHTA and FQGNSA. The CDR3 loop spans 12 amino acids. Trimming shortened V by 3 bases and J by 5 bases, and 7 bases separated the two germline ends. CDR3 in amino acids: CASSFRGETQYF. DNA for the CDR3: TGTGCCAGCAGCTTTAGGGGGGAGACCCAGTACTTC. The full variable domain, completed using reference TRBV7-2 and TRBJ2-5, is GAGVSQSPSNKVTEKGKDVELRCDPISGHTALYWYRQSLGQGLEFLIYFQGNSAPDKSGLPSDRFSAERTGGSVSTLTIQRTQQEDSAVYLCASSFRGETQYFGPGTRLLVL.

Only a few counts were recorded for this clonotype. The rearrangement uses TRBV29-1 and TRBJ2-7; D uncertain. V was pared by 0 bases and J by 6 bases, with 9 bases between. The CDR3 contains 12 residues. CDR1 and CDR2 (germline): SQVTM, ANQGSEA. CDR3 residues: CSVEEGLGEQYF. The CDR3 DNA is TGCAGCGTTGAAGAGGGGTTGGGCGAGCAGTACTTC.

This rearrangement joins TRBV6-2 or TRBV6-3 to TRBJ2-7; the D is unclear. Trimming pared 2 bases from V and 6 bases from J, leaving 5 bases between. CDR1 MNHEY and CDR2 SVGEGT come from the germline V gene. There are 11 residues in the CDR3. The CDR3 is CASSYSSEQYF. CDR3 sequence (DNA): TGTGCCAGCAGTTACAGCAGCGAGCAGTACTTC.

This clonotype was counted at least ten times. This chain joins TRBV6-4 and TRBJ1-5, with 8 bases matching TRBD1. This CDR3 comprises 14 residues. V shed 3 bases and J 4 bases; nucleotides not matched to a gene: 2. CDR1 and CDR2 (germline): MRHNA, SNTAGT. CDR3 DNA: TGTGCCAGCAGTGAACAGGGGGGGAATCAGCCCCAGCATTTT. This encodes CASSEQGGNQPQHF.

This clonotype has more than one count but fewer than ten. CDR3 residues: CASSLPVPDTYNEQFF. The CDR3 region has the DNA TGTGCCAGCAGCTTACCGGTCCCGGATACCTACAATGAGCAGTTCTTC. The J gene is TRBJ2-1, the V gene TRBV7-9; D unresolved. The CDR3 sequence is 16 residues long. Germline loops: CDR1 SEHNR, CDR2 FQNEAQ (reference sequence). Trimming took off 2 bases at V and 2 bases at J, with 13 bases between the two ends.

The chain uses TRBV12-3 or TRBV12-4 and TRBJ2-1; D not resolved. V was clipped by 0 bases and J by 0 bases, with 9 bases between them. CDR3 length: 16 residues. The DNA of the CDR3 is TGTGCCAGCAGTTTAGCGAGAACGGGCTCCTACAATGAGCAGTTCTTC. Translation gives CASSLARTGSYNEQFF.

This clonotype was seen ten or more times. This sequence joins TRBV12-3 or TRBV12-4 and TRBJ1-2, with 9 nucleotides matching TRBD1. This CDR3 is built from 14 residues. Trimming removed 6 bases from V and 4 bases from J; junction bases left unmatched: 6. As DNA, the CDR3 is TGTGCCAGCAGCCGATACAGGGGGCTCTATGGCTACACCTTC. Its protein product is CASSRYRGLYGYTF.

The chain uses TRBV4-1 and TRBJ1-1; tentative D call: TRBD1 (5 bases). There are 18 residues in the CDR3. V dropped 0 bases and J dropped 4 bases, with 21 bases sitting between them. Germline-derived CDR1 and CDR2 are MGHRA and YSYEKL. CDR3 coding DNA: TGCGCCAGCAGCCAAGATCCCGGGGCAGGGCGTTGGGGCACTGAAGCTTTCTTT. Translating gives CASSQDPGAGRWGTEAFF.

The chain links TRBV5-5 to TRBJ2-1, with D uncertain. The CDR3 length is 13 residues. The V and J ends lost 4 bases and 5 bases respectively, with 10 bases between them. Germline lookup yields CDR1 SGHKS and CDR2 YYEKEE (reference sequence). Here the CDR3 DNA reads TGTGCCAGCAGCCCTGGACCCAACAATGAGCAGTTCTTC. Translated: CASSPGPNNEQFF.

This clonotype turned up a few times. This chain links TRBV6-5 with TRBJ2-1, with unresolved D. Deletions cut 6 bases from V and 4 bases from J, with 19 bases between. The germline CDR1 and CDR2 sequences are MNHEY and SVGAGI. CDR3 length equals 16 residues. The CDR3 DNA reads TGTGCCAGCAGCTTGGATCCCCCCTCAAGATACAATGAGCAGTTCTTC. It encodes CASSLDPPSRYNEQFF.